Following are 10 T cell receptor beta chains from one sample sequenced in a study of CD8 T cells in ankylosing spondylitis. General study results and limits: Apparently characteristic of ankylosing spondylitis blood was a TCR beta motif (fewer than 10 highly homologous variants).

These receptors' targets are unknown. TCRdb fed the 5' RACE reads into MiXCR, producing one record per CDR3 protein. The repertoire holds roughly 300,000 distinct CDR3 sequences, roughly 8% seen once, with approximately 15% in the top ten. The specimen was blood, either unsorted or a sorted T cell fraction (not recorded which). These receptors were obtained from a male donor with ankylosing spondylitis.

The rearrangement joins TRBV28 to TRBJ2-3, with TRBD2 matching over 10 bases. The length of the CDR3 is 15 residues. Germline CDR1 MDHEN, CDR2 SYDVKM. Trimming removed 6 bases from V and 4 bases from J; junction bases left unmatched: 7. The CDR3 loop is CASSPPGTSADTQYF. CDR3 DNA: TGTGCCAGCAGCCCCCCCGGGACTAGCGCAGATACGCAGTATTTT.

This clonotype was seen ten or more times. The chain has TRBV9 and TRBJ2-1; TRBD1 aligns across 8 bases. V lost 4 bases to trimming and J lost 6 bases; unmatched junction nucleotides: 12. CDR3 length: 16 residues. CDR1 and CDR2 from the germline V gene are SGDLS and YYNGEE. The CDR3 here is CASSPMDRVGSNEQFF. Here the CDR3 DNA reads TGTGCCAGCAGCCCAATGGACAGGGTGGGAAGCAATGAGCAGTTCTTC.

The gene calls are TRBV29-1 and TRBJ2-3, with 14 bases matching TRBD2. Germline V gives CDR1 SQVTM, CDR2 ANQGSEA. The CDR3 is 14 residues long. The junction had 7 bases not matched to a gene; V was cut back by 6 bases and J by 8 bases. The CDR3 loop is CSVPVGLAGVTQYF. Written as DNA, the CDR3 is TGCAGCGTGCCCGTGGGACTAGCGGGAGTTACGCAGTATTTT.

The gene calls are TRBV6-5 and TRBJ2-7; D not resolved. V was cut by 0 bases and J by 4 bases, with 13 bases left in between. Looked up from germline, CDR1 is MNHEY and CDR2 is SVGAGI. This CDR3 has 15 residues. DNA of the CDR3: TGTGCCAGCAGTTACTCCTGGCAGAACTATTACGAGCAGTACTTC. It is translated as CASSYSWQNYYEQYF.

This clonotype was detected ten times or more. The rearrangement joins TRBV29-1 to TRBJ2-1; 11 nucleotides line up with TRBD2. Germline V lookup: CDR1 SQVTM, CDR2 ANQGSEA. The ends lost 4 bases at V and 12 bases at J; junction bases unmatched: 5. The CDR3 extends over 12 amino acids. CDR3 coding DNA: TGCAGCGTTGTGACTAGCGGGATTGCGCAGTTCTTC. It codes for CSVVTSGIAQFF.

The chain combines TRBV5-1 with TRBJ2-6; 12 bases line up with TRBD2. The CDR3 is made up of 17 amino acids. Losses at the gene ends were 7 bases for V and 0 bases for J; bases not matched to a gene: 5. Germline V gene data show CDR1 as SGHRS and CDR2 as YFSETQ. CDR3 amino acids: CASGSLAGGSGANVLTF. Here the CDR3 DNA reads TGCGCCAGCGGCTCACTAGCGGGAGGCTCTGGGGCCAACGTCCTGACTTTC.

This clonotype has ten or more counts. The chain links TRBV20-1 to TRBJ1-1; D might be TRBD1 (6 bases). CDR1 is DFQATT, CDR2 SNEGSKA, per germline (reference sequence). V shed 0 bases and J shed 5 bases, with 7 bases lying between them. The length of the CDR3 is 12 residues. The CDR3 DNA is TGCAGTGCTAGAGACAGGGGAACTGAAGCTTTCTTT. Amino acid sequence: CSARDRGTEAFF.

This chain links TRBV14 with TRBJ2-5, with a tentative D call TRBD1 (5 bases). Trimming cost V 4 bases and J 2 bases, with 8 bases left between them. Germline V gene sequence: CDR1 SGHDN, CDR2 FVKESK. There are 13 residues in the CDR3. The CDR3, as DNA: TGTGCCAGCAGCCGGGGCGAGCAAGAGACCCAGTACTTC. Amino acids: CASSRGEQETQYF.

This clonotype appeared a few times. The rearrangement uses TRBV6-5 and TRBJ2-5; TRBD1 matches 7 bases. Germline trimming cut 0 bases from V and 2 bases from J; bases unmatched to any gene: 0. The CDR3 is 14 amino acids. The germline V gene encodes CDR1 MNHEY and CDR2 SVGAGI. The CDR3 DNA reads TGTGCCAGCAGTTACTCGGGACAGCAAGAGACCCAGTACTTC. The encoded protein is CASSYSGQQETQYF.

This clonotype was counted only a few times. The rearrangement links TRBV12-3 or TRBV12-4 to TRBJ2-1, with D maybe TRBD2 (6 bases). The CDR3 consists of 12 residues. Trimming pared 10 bases from V and 4 bases from J, leaving 11 bases between. As DNA, the CDR3 is TGTGCCATCTCCGGGGGTTACAATGAGCAGTTCTTC. Translation: CAISGGYNEQFF.